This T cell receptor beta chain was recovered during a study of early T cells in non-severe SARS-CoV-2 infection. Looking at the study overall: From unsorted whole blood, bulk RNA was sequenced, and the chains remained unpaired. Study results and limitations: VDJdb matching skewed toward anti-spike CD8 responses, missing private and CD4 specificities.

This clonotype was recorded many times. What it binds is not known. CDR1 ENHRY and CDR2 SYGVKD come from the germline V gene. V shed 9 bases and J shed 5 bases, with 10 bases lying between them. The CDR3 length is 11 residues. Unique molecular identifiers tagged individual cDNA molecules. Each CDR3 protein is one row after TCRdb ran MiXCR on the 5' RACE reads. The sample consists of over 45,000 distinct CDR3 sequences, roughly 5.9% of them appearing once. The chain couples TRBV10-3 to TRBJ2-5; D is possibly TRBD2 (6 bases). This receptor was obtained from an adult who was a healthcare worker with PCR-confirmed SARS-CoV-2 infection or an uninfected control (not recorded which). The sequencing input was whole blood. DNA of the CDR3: TGTGCCATGGGACTTCTGGAGACCCAGTACTTC. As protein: CAMGLLETQYF.